The clone carrying this TCR beta chain was seen many times. The data were taken from a study of T-cell reconstitution after alpha-beta-depleted transplantation in children. Unique molecular identifiers were built into the TCRbeta library. TCRdb reprocessed the PCR reads with MiXCR, giving one entry per CDR3 protein. The sample lists 55,000 to 70,000 distinct CDR3 sequences, about a tenth occurring once. There are 15 residues in the CDR3. With V trimmed by 0 bases and J by 6 bases, 10 bases remained unmatched. The V gene's germline CDR1 is DFQATT and CDR2 SNEGSKA (reference sequence). The sequencing here drew on PBMCs, taken before TCRalphabeta/CD19-depleted stem cell transplant. V and J are TRBV20-1 and TRBJ2-7, with TRBD1 matching over 8 bases. This sequence originates from a boy younger than 18 with acute myeloid leukemia, due to receive a stem cell transplant. This chain's CDR3 is CSARDPQGEKFEQYF. DNA for the CDR3: TGCAGTGCTAGAGACCCACAGGGGGAGAAATTCGAGCAGTACTTC.